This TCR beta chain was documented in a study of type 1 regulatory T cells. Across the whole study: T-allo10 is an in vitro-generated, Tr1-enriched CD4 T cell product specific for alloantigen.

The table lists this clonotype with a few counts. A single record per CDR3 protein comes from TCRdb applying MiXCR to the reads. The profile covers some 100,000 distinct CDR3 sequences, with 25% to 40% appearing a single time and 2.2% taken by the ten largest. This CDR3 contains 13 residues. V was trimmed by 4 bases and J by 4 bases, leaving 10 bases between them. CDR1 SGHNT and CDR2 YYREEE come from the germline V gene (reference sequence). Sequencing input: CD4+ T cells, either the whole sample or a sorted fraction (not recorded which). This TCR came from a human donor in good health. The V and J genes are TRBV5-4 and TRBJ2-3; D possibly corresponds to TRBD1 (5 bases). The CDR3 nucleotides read TGTGCCAGCAGCACGAAGGGGCCAGATACGCAGTATTTT. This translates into CASSTKGPDTQYF.